The count of the clone carrying this TCR beta chain is one. Deletions cut 3 bases from V and 0 bases from J, with 21 bases between. CDR1 is SGHTS and CDR2 is YDEGEE in the germline V gene. CDR3 length equals 19 residues. Vbeta (60) and Jbeta (13) primers were used in the PCR. The assay was immunoSEQ multiplex PCR, and TCRdb's table has in-frame clones only and misses some. There are tens of thousands of clones in the sample; 65% to 70% occur only once, and about 1.9% lies in the top ten. These data belong to a study of cytomegalovirus exposure and HLA in healthy donors. This receptor was obtained from a woman under 40 in good health and CMV-seronegative. The chain has TRBV5-8 and TRBJ2-2, with a weak D call TRBD1 (6 bases). The sample was PBMCs. CDR3: CASSSVGGRLLPNTGELFF. For the CDR3, the DNA is TGTGCCAGCAGCTCGGTAGGGGGAAGACTACTCCCGAACACCGGGGAGCTGTTTTTT.